This TCR beta chain derives from a study of blood T cell repertoires in COVID-19. Across the study: The United States, Italy and Spain were the sources of the acute and convalescent COVID-19 samples.

Contact with a PCR-confirmed or clinician-diagnosed COVID-19 case occurred within 2 weeks of entry. Using immunoSEQ multiplex PCR, the repertoire was profiled, and TCRdb retains in-frame clones only, with some absent. The sample gives around 400,000 clones, roughly 92% of which show up once; more than 0.85% is in the top ten. Germline CDR1 LNHNV, CDR2 YYDKDF (reference sequence). V dropped 1 base and J dropped 3; count of bases not matched to a gene: 7. There are 16 residues in the CDR3. This chain links TRBV15 with TRBJ2-3; 7 positions match TRBD1. This TCR derives from a woman aged 40-49 years who had been exposed to COVID-19. The sample consisted of PBMCs or T cells enriched from blood (not recorded which). This chain's CDR3 is CATSRGNRGNTDTQYF. The CDR3, as DNA: TGTGCCACCAGCAGAGGGAACAGGGGTAATACAGATACGCAGTATTTT.